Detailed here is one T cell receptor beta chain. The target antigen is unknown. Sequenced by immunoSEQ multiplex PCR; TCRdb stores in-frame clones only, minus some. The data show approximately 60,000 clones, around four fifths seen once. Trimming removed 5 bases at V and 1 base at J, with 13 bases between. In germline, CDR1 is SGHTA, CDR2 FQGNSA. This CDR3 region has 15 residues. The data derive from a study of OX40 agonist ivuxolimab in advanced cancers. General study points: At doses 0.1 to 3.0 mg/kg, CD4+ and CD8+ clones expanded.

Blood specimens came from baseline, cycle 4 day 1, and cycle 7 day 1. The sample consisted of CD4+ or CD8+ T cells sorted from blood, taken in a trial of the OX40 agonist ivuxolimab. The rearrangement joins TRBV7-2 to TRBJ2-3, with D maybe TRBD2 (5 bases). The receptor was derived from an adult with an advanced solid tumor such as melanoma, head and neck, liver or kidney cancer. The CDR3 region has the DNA TGTGCCAGCAGCCCTTGGCTAGCAGGCACAGATACGCAGTATTTT. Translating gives CASSPWLAGTDTQYF.